The T cell receptor beta chain described here comes from a study of regulatory T cells in long-lasting Graves disease. Overall study findings and caveats: The study examined only peripheral blood, not thyroid tissue. Possibly, too few samples lowered accuracy. Persistent disease samples used TRBV28, TRBJ1-2 and TRBJ2-5 preferentially.

Both iRepertoire HTBI primers and Arm-PCR of CDR3 regions were used to build the TCR beta libraries. TCRdb re-called the multiplex PCR reads through MiXCR, storing one row per CDR3 protein. There are hundreds of thousands of distinct CDR3 sequences in the sample; roughly 15% occur only once, and around 18% lies in the top ten. The time point: newly diagnosed GD, antithyroid drugs for less than 3 months. Making the TCR library involved RNA that had been extracted from PBMCs. The peripheral blood volume drawn was about 10 milliliters, and it was collected into EDTA tubes. The CDR3 length is 16 residues. Germline values: CDR1 LGHDT, CDR2 YNNKEL (reference sequence). Trimming stripped 0 bases from V and 3 bases from J, with 14 bases between. Notes on this clonotype: Antigen: not known.

The same sample was also studied in work on T cells in Graves' hyperthyroidism and ophthalmopathy.

Here the sequenced sample was peripheral blood mononuclear cells (PBMCs), taken at new diagnosis, from a patient treated with antithyroid drugs. This clonotype was obtained from a woman in her 30s with Graves disease. V and J are TRBV3-1 and TRBJ1-1, with D hard to call. The CDR3 DNA reads as TGTGCCAGCAGCCAAGAGTCGACAAGACGGCACACTGAAGCTTTCTTT. As protein: CASSQESTRRHTEAFF.